These 5 T cell receptor beta chains share one sample of origin, sequenced in a study of blood T cell repertoires in COVID-19. Using immunoSEQ multiplex PCR, the repertoire was profiled, and TCRdb retains in-frame clones only, with some absent. The sample records around 24,000 clones, 90% being singletons. The sequencing input was peripheral blood. All receptors derive from a woman in her fifties or sixties with active COVID-19.

V is TRBV27 and J is TRBJ2-7; TRBD1 agrees at 7 bases. In germline, CDR1 is MNHEY, CDR2 SMNVEV (reference sequence). The V segment lost 2 bases and the J segment 12 bases; nucleotides outside the gene matches: 10. The CDR3 totals 13 residues. This CDR3 reads CASSLLRQGSLYF. CDR3 nucleotide sequence: TGTGCCAGCAGTTTACTTCGACAGGGAAGCTTGTACTTC.

This clone was seen a single time. This chain connects TRBV6-5 to TRBJ2-3; TRBD1 might be the D (6 bases). CDR1 and CDR2 (germline): MNHEY, SVGAGI. V lost 5 bases and J 1 base, leaving 13 bases between the germline ends. This CDR3 comprises 15 residues. CDR3 in amino acids: CASSKNRVGTDTQYF. The CDR3 DNA sequence: TGTGCCAGCAGTAAGAACAGGGTCGGCACAGATACGCAGTATTTT.

The chain joins TRBV10-3 to TRBJ2-3; 7 nucleotides align to TRBD2. The length of the CDR3 is 14 residues. Looked up from germline, CDR1 is ENHRY and CDR2 is SYGVKD. J lost 4 bases, V lost 6 bases, and 7 bases had no gene match. CDR3 region: CAIRDERGADTQYF. CDR3 DNA: TGTGCCATCAGGGACGAACGGGGGGCAGATACGCAGTATTTT.

J is TRBJ2-1 and V is TRBV11-1; 11 bases agree with TRBD1. The length of the CDR3 is 15 residues. Germline V gene lookup returns CDR1 SGHAT and CDR2 FQDESV (reference sequence). The V and J ends lost 4 bases and 4 bases, in that order; junction bases with no gene match: 3. CDR3 DNA sequence: TGTGCCAGCAGCTCCGGACAGGGGGCTTACAATGAGCAGTTCTTC. Translating gives CASSSGQGAYNEQFF.

This clone has a single count. J is TRBJ2-7 and V is TRBV7-2, with TRBD1 matching over 9 bases. J lost 2 bases, V lost 2 bases, and 7 bases had no gene match. Germline-derived CDR1 and CDR2 are SGHTA and FQGNSA. CDR3 length: 16 residues. CDR3 nucleotide sequence: TGTGCCAGCAGCTTAACATCCGGGACAGGGACCTACGAGCAGTACTTC. It codes for CASSLTSGTGTYEQYF.